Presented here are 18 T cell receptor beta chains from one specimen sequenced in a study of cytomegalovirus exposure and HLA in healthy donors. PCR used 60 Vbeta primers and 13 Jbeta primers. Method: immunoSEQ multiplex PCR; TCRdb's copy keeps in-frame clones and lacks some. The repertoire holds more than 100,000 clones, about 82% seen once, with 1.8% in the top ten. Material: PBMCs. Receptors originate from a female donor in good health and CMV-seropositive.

This chain's CDR3 is CASSPTQGIPNYGYTF. CDR3 nucleotides: TGTGCCAGCTCACCGACCCAGGGGATACCTAACTATGGCTACACCTTC. V usage is TRBV18 and J usage is TRBJ1-2, with D perhaps TRBD1 (6 bases). Germline-derived CDR1 and CDR2 are KGHSH and LQKENI. The CDR3 sequence is 16 residues long. Trimming cost V 3 bases and J 0 bases, with 14 bases left between them.

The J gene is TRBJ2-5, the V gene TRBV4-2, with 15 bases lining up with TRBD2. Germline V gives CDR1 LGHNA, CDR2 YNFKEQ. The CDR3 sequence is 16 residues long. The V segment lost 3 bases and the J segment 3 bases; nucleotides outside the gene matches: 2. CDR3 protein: CASSQGLAGGKETQYF. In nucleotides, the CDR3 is TGTGCCAGCAGCCAGGGACTAGCGGGGGGCAAAGAGACCCAGTACTTC.

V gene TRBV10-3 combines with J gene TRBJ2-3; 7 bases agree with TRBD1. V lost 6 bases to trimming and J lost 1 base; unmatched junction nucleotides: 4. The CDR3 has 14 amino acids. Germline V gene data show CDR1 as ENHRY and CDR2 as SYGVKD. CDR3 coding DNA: TGTGCCATCAGAGGGACAGACGGCACAGATACGCAGTATTTT. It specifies CAIRGTDGTDTQYF.

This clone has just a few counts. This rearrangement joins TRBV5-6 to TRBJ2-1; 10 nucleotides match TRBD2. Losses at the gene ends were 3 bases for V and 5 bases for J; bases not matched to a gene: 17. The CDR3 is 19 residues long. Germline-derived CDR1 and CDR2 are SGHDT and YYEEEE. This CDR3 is CASSSLVASGRRIHNEQFF. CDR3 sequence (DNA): TGTGCCAGCAGCTCCCTCGTAGCTAGCGGGAGACGTATCCACAATGAGCAGTTCTTC. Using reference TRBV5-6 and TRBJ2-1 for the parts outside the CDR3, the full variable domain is DAGVTQSPTHLIKTRGQQVTLRCSPKSGHDTVSWYQQALGQGPQFIFQYYEEEERQRGNFPDRFSGHQFPNYSSELNVNALLLGDSALYLCASSSLVASGRRIHNEQFFGPGTRLTVL.

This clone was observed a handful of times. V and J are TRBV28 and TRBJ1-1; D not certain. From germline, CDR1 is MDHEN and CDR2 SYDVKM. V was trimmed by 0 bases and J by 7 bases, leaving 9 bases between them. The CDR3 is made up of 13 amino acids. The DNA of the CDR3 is TGTGCCAGCAGTTTATGGGGCCCTGATGAAGCTTTCTTT. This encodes CASSLWGPDEAFF.

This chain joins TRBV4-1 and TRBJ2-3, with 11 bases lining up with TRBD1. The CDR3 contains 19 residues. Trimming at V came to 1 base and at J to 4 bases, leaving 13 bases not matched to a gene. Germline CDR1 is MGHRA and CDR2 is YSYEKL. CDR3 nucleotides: TGCGCCAGCAGCCAAGGGGTCCGGGACAGGGGGTTCGGGGCAGATACGCAGTATTTT. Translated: CASSQGVRDRGFGADTQYF.

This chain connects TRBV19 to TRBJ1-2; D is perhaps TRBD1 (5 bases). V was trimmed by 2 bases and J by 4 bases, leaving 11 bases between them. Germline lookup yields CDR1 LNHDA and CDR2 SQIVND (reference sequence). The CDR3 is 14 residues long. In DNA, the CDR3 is TGTGCCAGTAGTATAAATGGAGGGGTCTATGGCTACACCTTC. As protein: CASSINGGVYGYTF.

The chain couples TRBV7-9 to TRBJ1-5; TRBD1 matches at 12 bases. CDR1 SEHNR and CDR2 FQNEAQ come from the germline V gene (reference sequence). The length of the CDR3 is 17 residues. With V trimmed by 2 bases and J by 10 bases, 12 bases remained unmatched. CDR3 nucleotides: TGTGCCAGCAGCTTATCGGGCCGGGACAGGGGGCTCAGTCCCCAGCATTTT. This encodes CASSLSGRDRGLSPQHF.

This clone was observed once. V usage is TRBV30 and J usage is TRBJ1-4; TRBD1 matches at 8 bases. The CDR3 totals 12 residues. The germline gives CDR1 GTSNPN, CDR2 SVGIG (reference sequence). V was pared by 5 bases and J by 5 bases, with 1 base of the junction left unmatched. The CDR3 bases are TGTGCCTGGGGACAGGGCAATGAAAAACTGTTTTTT. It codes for CAWGQGNEKLFF.

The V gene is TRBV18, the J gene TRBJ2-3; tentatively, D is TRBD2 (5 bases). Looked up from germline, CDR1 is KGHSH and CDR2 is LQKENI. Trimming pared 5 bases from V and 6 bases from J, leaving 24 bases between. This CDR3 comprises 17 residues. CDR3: CASSASGGSDYPDTQYF. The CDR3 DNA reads TGTGCCAGCTCAGCAAGCGGCGGTAGCGATTATCCTGATACGCAGTATTTT.

The CDR3 bases are TGCAGCGTTGGACTAGCGGGTCCCAATGAGCAGTTCTTC. Amino acid sequence: CSVGLAGPNEQFF. The chain is built from TRBV29-1 and TRBJ2-1; 10 positions agree with TRBD2. The V and J ends lost 4 bases and 6 bases, in that order; junction bases with no gene match: 3. Germline CDR1 and CDR2: SQVTM and ANQGSEA. This CDR3 is 13 amino acids long.

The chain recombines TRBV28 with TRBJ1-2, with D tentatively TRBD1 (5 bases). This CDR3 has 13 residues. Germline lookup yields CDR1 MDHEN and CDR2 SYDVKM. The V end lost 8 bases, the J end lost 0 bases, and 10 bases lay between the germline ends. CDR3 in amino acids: CASVDSTNYGYTF. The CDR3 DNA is TGTGCCAGCGTCGACAGTACTAACTATGGCTACACCTTC.

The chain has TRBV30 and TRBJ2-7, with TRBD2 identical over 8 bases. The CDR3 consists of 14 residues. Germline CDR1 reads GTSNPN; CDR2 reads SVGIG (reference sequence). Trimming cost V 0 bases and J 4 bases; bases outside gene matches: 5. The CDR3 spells CAWSVGAGGYEQYF. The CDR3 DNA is TGTGCCTGGAGTGTAGGGGCGGGAGGATACGAGCAGTACTTC.

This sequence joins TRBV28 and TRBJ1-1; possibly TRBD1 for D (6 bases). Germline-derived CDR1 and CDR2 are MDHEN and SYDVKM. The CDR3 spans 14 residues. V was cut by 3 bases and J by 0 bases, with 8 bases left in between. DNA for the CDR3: TGTGCCAGCAGTTTGGGGACAATGAACACTGAAGCTTTCTTT. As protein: CASSLGTMNTEAFF.

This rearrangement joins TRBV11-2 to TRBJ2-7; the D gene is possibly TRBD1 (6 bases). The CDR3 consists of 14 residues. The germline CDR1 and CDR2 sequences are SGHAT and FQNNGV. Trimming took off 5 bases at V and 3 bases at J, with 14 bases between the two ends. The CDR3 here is CASSMVQGFYEQYF. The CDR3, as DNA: TGTGCCAGCAGCATGGTTCAGGGGTTCTACGAGCAGTACTTC.

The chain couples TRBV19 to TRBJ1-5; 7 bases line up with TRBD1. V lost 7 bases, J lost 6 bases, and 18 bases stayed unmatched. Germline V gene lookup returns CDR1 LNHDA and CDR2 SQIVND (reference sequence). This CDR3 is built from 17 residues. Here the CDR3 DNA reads TGTGCCAGTACCACCGGGACAGAGTTTACCCTTGGTCAGCCCCAGCATTTT. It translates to CASTTGTEFTLGQPQHF.

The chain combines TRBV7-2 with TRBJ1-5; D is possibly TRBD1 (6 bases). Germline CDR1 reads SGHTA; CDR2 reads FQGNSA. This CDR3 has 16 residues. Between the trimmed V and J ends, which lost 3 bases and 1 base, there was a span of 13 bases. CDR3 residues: CASSFSGVGSNQPQHF. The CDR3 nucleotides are TGTGCCAGCAGCTTTTCAGGGGTGGGAAGCAATCAGCCCCAGCATTTT.

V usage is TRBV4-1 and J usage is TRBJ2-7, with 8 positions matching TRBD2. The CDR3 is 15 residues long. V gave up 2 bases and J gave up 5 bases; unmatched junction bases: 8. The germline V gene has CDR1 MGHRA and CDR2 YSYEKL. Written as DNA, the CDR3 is TGCGCCAGCAGCCAATCATATAGCGGGATGGACGAGCAGTACTTC. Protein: CASSQSYSGMDEQYF.